A single T cell receptor beta chain is shown here with its context. Some clones are missing from TCRdb's copy, which holds only in-frame ones; the method was immunoSEQ multiplex PCR. The sample lists about 75,000 clones; roughly 90% were seen once. V gave up 7 bases and J gave up 0 bases; unmatched junction bases: 4. This CDR3 has 14 amino acids. The V gene's germline CDR1 is LNHDA and CDR2 SQIVND (reference sequence). The record originates from a study of OX40 agonist ivuxolimab in advanced cancers. Samples of blood were obtained at baseline, on cycle 4 day 1, and on cycle 7 day 1. The TCR comes from an adult with an advanced solid tumor such as melanoma, head and neck, liver or kidney cancer. Specimen: CD4+ or CD8+ T cells sorted from blood, collected in a trial of the OX40 agonist ivuxolimab. The chain couples TRBV19 to TRBJ2-3, with 7 bases that match TRBD1. In nucleotides, the CDR3 is TGTGCCAGTACCGGACAGGCTAGCACAGATACGCAGTATTTT. This codes for CASTGQASTDTQYF. The full variable domain, rest sourced from reference TRBV19 and TRBJ2-3, is DGGITQSPKYLFRKEGQNVTLSCEQNLNHDAMYWYRQDPGQGLRLIYYSQIVNDFQKGDIAEGYSVSREKKESFPLTVTSAQKNPTAFYLCASTGQASTDTQYFGPGTRLTVL.